This T cell receptor (beta chain) was sequenced in a study of T-cell memory formation after mild COVID-19. Via MiXCR, TCRdb re-called the 5' RACE reads, giving one row per CDR3 protein. Here the sample spans about 190,000 distinct CDR3 sequences, around 19% being singletons. This clonotype was obtained from an adult woman who had mild COVID-19 (a few samples of this study predate the infection). Cell type and time point are not known. The sample was PBMCs or a T cell subset sorted from them (not recorded which).

Here the CDR3 DNA reads TGCGCCAGCAGCTCAACTCCGGGACAGACCTACAATGAGCAGTTCTTC. It yields the protein CASSSTPGQTYNEQFF. The chain has TRBV5-1 and TRBJ2-1, with 7 nucleotides matching TRBD1. V shed 3 bases and J 2 bases; nucleotides not matched to a gene: 8. This CDR3 comprises 16 residues. CDR1 is SGHRS and CDR2 is YFSETQ in the germline V gene.